The 15 T cell receptor beta chains presented below share a single source sample, sequenced in a study of Graves' ophthalmopathy and Graves' hyperthyroidism. Amplification of the TCR beta CDR3 regions used RNA transcripts (as template). HTBI-primed RT-PCR formed the first round, and a multiplex PCR formed the second. One entry per CDR3 protein, called by TCRdb with MiXCR from the multiplex PCR reads. The data hold some 350,000 distinct CDR3 sequences, with about a sixth observed a single time. Sequenced sample: peripheral blood. The receptors here all came from an adult woman with stable Graves' hyperthyroidism.

The chain joins TRBV29-1 to TRBJ2-2; weak D call: TRBD2 (5 bases). V lost 0 bases and J 4 bases, leaving 12 bases between the germline ends. This CDR3 is 15 amino acids long. In germline, CDR1 is SQVTM, CDR2 ANQGSEA. DNA for the CDR3: TGCAGCGTTGAAGATTTCACTAGGACCACCGGGGAGCTGTTTTTT. Its translation: CSVEDFTRTTGELFF.

This clonotype was observed a few times. The chain is built from TRBV19 and TRBJ1-5; 11 positions agree with TRBD1. V lost 8 bases and J lost 5; bases outside the gene matches: 14. The CDR3 runs 17 residues. Germline CDR1 is LNHDA and CDR2 is SQIVND (reference sequence). CDR3 protein: CASVSGTGGGVYQPQHF. Here the CDR3 DNA reads TGTGCCAGTGTTTCCGGGACAGGGGGAGGTGTGTATCAGCCCCAGCATTTT.

The CDR3 loop reads CASSQRLAGGGGETQYF. In DNA form, the CDR3 reads TGTGCCAGCAGCCAACGACTAGCGGGAGGGGGCGGAGAGACCCAGTACTTC. The V gene is TRBV14, the J gene TRBJ2-5, with 14 bases that match TRBD2. The CDR3 loop spans 17 amino acids. Germline V gene sequence: CDR1 SGHDN, CDR2 FVKESK. J gave up 4 bases and V 2 bases, and 6 bases lay outside the gene matches.

This clonotype was recorded many times. The J gene is TRBJ2-7, the V gene TRBV28; 11 nucleotides match TRBD2. The CDR3 totals 15 residues. Trimming removed 3 bases from V and 6 bases from J; junction bases left unmatched: 7. The germline V gene encodes CDR1 MDHEN and CDR2 SYDVKM. The CDR3 loop is CASSFLGLAGGEQYF. The CDR3, as DNA: TGTGCCAGCAGTTTTTTGGGGCTAGCGGGAGGCGAGCAGTACTTC. The variable domain in full, with the rest retrieved from reference TRBV28 and TRBJ2-7, is DVKVTQSSRYLVKRTGEKVFLECVQDMDHENMFWYRQDPGLGLRLIYFSYDVKMKEKGDIPEGYSVSREKKERFSLILESASTNQTSMYLCASSFLGLAGGEQYFGPGTRLTVT.

This clonotype was observed many times. The chain carries TRBV28 and TRBJ2-7; D is uncertain. CDR3 length equals 13 residues. V was clipped by 2 bases and J by 4 bases, with 9 bases between them. Germline assignment: CDR1 MDHEN and CDR2 SYDVKM. CDR3 in DNA: TGTGCCAGCAGTTTAAAATTAGGGTACGAGCAGTACTTC. Translated: CASSLKLGYEQYF.

This clonotype was observed a few times. The genes are TRBV28 and TRBJ2-2; 8 nucleotides align to TRBD1. Germline V gene lookup returns CDR1 MDHEN and CDR2 SYDVKM. The CDR3 spans 16 residues. V lost 4 bases, J lost 1 base, and 5 bases stayed unmatched. The CDR3 loop is CASSSHGTGNTGELFF. CDR3 nucleotide sequence: TGTGCCAGCAGTTCCCATGGGACAGGGAACACCGGGGAGCTGTTTTTT.

Ten or more counts support this clonotype. CDR3 bases: TGTGCCAGCAGCTTCCTGGTAGCCCCCTACGAGCAGTACTTC. Its translation is CASSFLVAPYEQYF. The chain recombines TRBV5-5 with TRBJ2-7; unclear D gene. Trimming removed 2 bases from V and 2 bases from J, with 11 bases in between. The CDR3 extends over 14 amino acids. From germline, CDR1 is SGHKS and CDR2 YYEKEE (reference sequence).

This clonotype was counted many times. The gene calls are TRBV6-2 or TRBV6-3 and TRBJ2-7; 11 nucleotides match TRBD2. Germline V lookup: CDR1 MNHEY, CDR2 SVGEGT. V gave up 0 bases and J gave up 6 bases; unmatched junction bases: 1. The CDR3 totals 14 residues. CDR3 bases: TGTGCCAGCAGTTACTCACTAGCGGGAGCCGAGCAGTACTTC. Translation gives CASSYSLAGAEQYF.

This clonotype has a count of ten or more. The rearrangement joins TRBV7-8 to TRBJ2-7, with TRBD2 matching 15 bases. The germline V gene encodes CDR1 SGHVS and CDR2 FQNEAQ. The junction had 21 bases not matched to a gene; V was cut back by 5 bases and J by 4 bases. CDR3 size: 21 residues. CDR3 in amino acids: CASSAHSLLFGTSGRQYEQYF. CDR3 coding DNA: TGTGCCAGCAGCGCCCACTCCCTCTTATTCGGGACTAGCGGGAGGCAGTACGAGCAGTACTTC.

This clonotype was counted many times. The J gene is TRBJ1-5, the V gene TRBV12-5; 10 bases match TRBD1. Germline trimming cut 0 bases from V and 5 bases from J; bases unmatched to any gene: 7. The CDR3 is 17 residues long. Germline V CDR1 and CDR2: LGHNT, FRNRAP. The CDR3 loop is CASGLVVDRGRDQPQHF. As DNA, the CDR3 is TGTGCTAGTGGTTTGGTAGTTGACAGGGGGCGAGATCAGCCCCAGCATTTT.

This clonotype was counted ten times or more. The gene calls are TRBV28 and TRBJ2-2; tentatively, D is TRBD1 (6 bases). CDR1 and CDR2 (germline): MDHEN, SYDVKM. The CDR3 covers 15 residues. V was shortened by 3 bases and J by 1 base, with 9 bases between the two germline ends. This CDR3 is CASSFGQMNTGELFF. DNA of the CDR3: TGTGCCAGCAGTTTCGGACAGATGAACACCGGGGAGCTGTTTTTT.

In its sample, this clonotype was seen many times. The V and J genes are TRBV7-2 and TRBJ1-2; a weak D match, TRBD1 (5 bases). This CDR3 contains 14 residues. Germline loops: CDR1 SGHTA, CDR2 FQGNSA. V lost 2 bases and J 6 bases, leaving 13 bases between the germline ends. The CDR3 sequence is CASSLLPQGNGYTF. The CDR3 coding sequence is TGTGCCAGCAGCTTACTTCCTCAGGGCAATGGCTACACCTTC.

This clonotype was counted many times. The genes are TRBV6-1 and TRBJ1-1; 7 bases match TRBD1. This CDR3 has 14 amino acids. Germline loops: CDR1 MNHNS, CDR2 SASEGT. Trimming took 6 bases from V and 0 from J; bases not matched to a gene: 4. The CDR3 sequence: CASRSGTVNTEAFF. The CDR3 nucleotides read TGTGCCAGCAGATCCGGGACAGTGAACACTGAAGCTTTCTTT.

There are many counts of this clonotype. The V call is TRBV20-1, the J call TRBJ1-2; D remains ambiguous. Trimming cost V 3 bases and J 5 bases, with 16 bases left between them. The CDR3 consists of 14 residues. The germline gives CDR1 DFQATT, CDR2 SNEGSKA (reference sequence). In nucleotides, the CDR3 is TGCAGTGCTAGGCTCCCGACGGCGGGGTATGGCTACACCTTC. Protein sequence: CSARLPTAGYGYTF.

Concerning this clonotype: A read error is possible here, since a much larger clone lies one base away. The conserved phenylalanine or tryptophan is not found at the CDR3 terminus, so this likely reflects a read error. The chain combines TRBV5-1 with TRBJ1-2; D perhaps matches TRBD1 (5 bases). Germline V gene sequence: CDR1 SGHRS, CDR2 YFSETQ. This CDR3 has 13 residues. V was pared by 4 bases and J by 8 bases, with 15 bases between. CDR3 amino acids: CASSPDSRRGYTY. The CDR3 coding sequence is TGCGCCAGCAGCCCAGACAGCCGTAGGGGCTACACCTAC.